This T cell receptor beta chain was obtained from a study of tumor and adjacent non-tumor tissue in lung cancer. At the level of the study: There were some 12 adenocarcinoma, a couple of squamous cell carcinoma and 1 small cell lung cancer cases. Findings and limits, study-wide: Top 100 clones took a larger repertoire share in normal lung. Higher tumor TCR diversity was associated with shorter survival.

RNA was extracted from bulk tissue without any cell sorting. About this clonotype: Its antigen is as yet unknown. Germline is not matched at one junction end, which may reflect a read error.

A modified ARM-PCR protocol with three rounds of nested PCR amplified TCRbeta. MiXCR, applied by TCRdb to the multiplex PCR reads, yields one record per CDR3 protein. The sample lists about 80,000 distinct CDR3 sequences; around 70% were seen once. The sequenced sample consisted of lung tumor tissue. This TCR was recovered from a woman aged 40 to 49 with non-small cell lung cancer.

The CDR3 DNA reads TGTACCAGCAGCATACAGTCCACCGGGGAGCTGTTTTTT. Translated: CTSSIQSTGELFF. This chain joins TRBV12-3 or TRBV12-4 and TRBJ2-2, with no clear D. The CDR3 totals 13 residues.